The next 10 T cell receptor beta chains were all read from a single sample in a study of OX40 agonist ivuxolimab in advanced cancers. Here immunoSEQ multiplex PCR was the method, and the copy in TCRdb shows in-frame clones only, minus some. Altogether 20,000 to 25,000 clones are present, approximately 80% being singletons, with the ten largest covering over 1.1%. The sequencing here drew on CD4+ or CD8+ T cells sorted from blood, taken in a trial of the OX40 agonist ivuxolimab. These receptors were obtained from an adult with an advanced solid tumor such as melanoma, head and neck, liver or kidney cancer.

J is TRBJ1-3 and V is TRBV20-1; D uncertain. The CDR3 runs 11 residues. Trimming left V 5 bases short and J 4 bases short, with 6 bases between. Germline values: CDR1 DFQATT, CDR2 SNEGSKA (reference sequence). This CDR3 is CSARAGNTIYF. CDR3 nucleotide sequence: TGCAGTGCTCGGGCCGGAAACACCATATATTTT.

This clone was observed a handful of times. The V call is TRBV28, the J call TRBJ2-7, with TRBD1 as a possible D gene (6 bases). The CDR3 is 15 residues long. CDR1 is MDHEN and CDR2 is SYDVKM in the germline V gene. The germline V and J ends were trimmed by 6 bases and 1 base, with 16 bases remaining between them. CDR3 protein: CASRGDRTGSYEQYF. The CDR3 nucleotides read TGTGCCAGCAGGGGAGACAGGACGGGATCCTACGAGCAGTACTTC. The full variable domain, in which reference TRBV28 and TRBJ2-7 provide the parts outside the CDR3, is DVKVTQSSRYLVKRTGEKVFLECVQDMDHENMFWYRQDPGLGLRLIYFSYDVKMKEKGDIPEGYSVSREKKERFSLILESASTNQTSMYLCASRGDRTGSYEQYFGPGTRLTVT.

The chain has TRBV2 and TRBJ1-5; D remains unclear. V was pared by 7 bases and J by 3 bases, with 10 bases between. CDR1 SNHLY and CDR2 FYNNEI come from the germline V gene. The CDR3 totals 13 residues. In DNA form, the CDR3 reads TGTGCCAGCAACCCCGAATACAATCAGCCCCAGCATTTT. Amino acids: CASNPEYNQPQHF.

The V call is TRBV6-4, the J call TRBJ1-2; the D gene is possibly TRBD1 (6 bases). The CDR3 covers 13 residues. Germline assignment: CDR1 MRHNA and CDR2 SNTAGT. With 4 bases removed from V and 2 bases from J, the gap between germline ends came to 8 bases. The CDR3 nucleotides are TGTGCCAGCAGTGCCGACAGGAACTATGGCTACACCTTC. As protein: CASSADRNYGYTF.

The rearrangement joins TRBV6-5 to TRBJ1-6; 9 bases map to TRBD1. The CDR3 loop spans 15 amino acids. Germline lookup yields CDR1 MNHEY and CDR2 SVGAGI. After removal of 6 bases from V and 9 bases from J, the junction contained 9 bases not matched to a gene. The CDR3 DNA reads TGTGCCAGCAGACCGGGACAGGGAACAGGTTCACCCCTCCACTTT. Protein sequence: CASRPGQGTGSPLHF.

This clone was seen a single time. The chain links TRBV4-3 to TRBJ2-7; D uncertain. The germline V gene encodes CDR1 LGHNA and CDR2 YSLEER. V gave up 0 bases and J gave up 6 bases, with 12 bases separating them. This CDR3 region has 14 residues. CDR3 coding DNA: TGCGCCAGCAGCCAAGATGGGCGGCCCTCCGAGCAGTACTTC. Its translation: CASSQDGRPSEQYF.

The chain couples TRBV7-9 to TRBJ2-3; D gene unclear. The CDR3 consists of 12 residues. Germline V gene sequence: CDR1 SEHNR, CDR2 FQNEAQ (reference sequence). V dropped 5 bases and J dropped 6 bases, with 9 bases sitting between them. The DNA for the CDR3 is TGTGCCAGCAGCCCCTCCTCTGATACGCAGTATTTT. This gives the protein CASSPSSDTQYF. The full variable domain, completed using reference TRBV7-9 and TRBJ2-3, is DTGVSQNPRHKITKRGQNVTFRCDPISEHNRLYWYRQTLGQGPEFLTYFQNEAQLEKSRLLSDRFSAERPKGSFSTLEIQRTEQGDSAMYLCASSPSSDTQYFGPGTRLTVL.

The rearrangement links TRBV6-5 to TRBJ2-7; D is possibly TRBD1 (5 bases). There are 16 residues in the CDR3. V was trimmed by 2 bases and J by 0 bases, leaving 14 bases between them. Germline V gives CDR1 MNHEY, CDR2 SVGAGI. The CDR3 DNA reads TGTGCCAGCAGTTACGGGGCAGCGCGTAGCTCCTACGAGCAGTACTTC. It codes for CASSYGAARSSYEQYF.

J is TRBJ2-7 and V is TRBV5-4; 13 bases agree with TRBD2. V shed 3 bases and J 6 bases; nucleotides not matched to a gene: 9. Per germline, CDR1 SGHNT and CDR2 YYREEE (reference sequence). There are 16 residues in the CDR3. CDR3 nucleotides: TGTGCCAGCAGCTCCAGACAGGGACTAGCGGGAACCGAGCAGTACTTC. It encodes CASSSRQGLAGTEQYF. Full variable domain (remainder filled in from reference TRBV5-4 and TRBJ2-7): ETGVTQSPTHLIKTRGQQVTLRCSSQSGHNTVSWYQQALGQGPQFIFQYYREEENGRGNFPPRFSGLQFPNYSSELNVNALELDDSALYLCASSSRQGLAGTEQYFGPGTRLTVT.

The chain joins TRBV7-2 to TRBJ2-7; maybe TRBD2 (6 bases). CDR3 length equals 14 residues. V dropped 5 bases and J dropped 4 bases, with 15 bases sitting between them. The germline CDR1 and CDR2 sequences are SGHTA and FQGNSA. CDR3 sequence reads: CASSAAPGLYEQYF. CDR3 nucleotides: TGTGCCAGCAGCGCAGCTCCGGGACTTTACGAGCAGTACTTC.